These T cell receptor beta chains were read from a single sample in a study of blood T cells in healthy people across ages. TCRdb analysed the 5' RACE reads with MiXCR anew, one entry per CDR3 protein. The table lists 1,800,000 or so distinct CDR3 sequences, around 40% of them singletons. The sample comprised blood. The receptors stem from a human donor in good health. The CDR3 runs from the conserved cysteine through the conserved F or W. The order of the fields is J gene, clone size, D gene, V gene, CDR3 DNA, CDR3 protein. The D gene is left open where the match is weak. Clone size is given for some rows only: seen once, a few or many times, or a class if the clone is expanded.

>TRBJ2-5|.|TRBD2|TRBV6-1
TGTGCCAGCAGGGGAGGGATTTACGGCAGGGTAATAGAGACCCAGTACTTC
CASRGGIYGRVIETQYF
>TRBJ2-7|.|.|TRBV4-2
TGTGCCAGCAGCCAAGATCTGGTTACAGGATTCTACGAGCAGTACTTC
CASSQDLVTGFYEQYF
>TRBJ2-7|.|.|TRBV28
TGTGCCAGCAGTTTTAGGGCTAGCGACGAGCAGTACTTC
CASSFRASDEQYF
>TRBJ1-2|.|.|TRBV6-5
TGTGCCAGCAGTTACCTAGGGGGAAGGAGCTACACCTTC
CASSYLGGRSYTF
>TRBJ1-2|few|.|TRBV7-2
TGTGCCAGCAGCGAACAAGGGGGGTTGGGCTACACCTTC
CASSEQGGLGYTF
>TRBJ2-7|few|TRBD1|TRBV28
TGTGCCAGCAAGTTACTACAGGGGCACGAGCAGTACTTC
CASKLLQGHEQYF
>TRBJ1-2|.|.|TRBV7-2
TGTGCCAGCATATCACAGGGACCAGGAGCCGGAGGCTACACCTTC
CASISQGPGAGGYTF
>TRBJ2-7|few|.|TRBV7-9
TGTGCCAGCAGCCTCATACAGGGTATATTCTACGAGCAGTACTTC
CASSLIQGIFYEQYF
>TRBJ2-3|few|.|TRBV4-3
TGCGCCAGCAGCCAAGGCCGGAGGGATACGCAGTATTTT
CASSQGRRDTQYF
>TRBJ2-7|.|.|TRBV7-2
TGTGCCAGCAGCCCAGACAGGCCGTGCTACGAGCAGTACTTC
CASSPDRPCYEQYF
>TRBJ1-1|many|.|TRBV7-2
TGTGCCAGCAGCTTAGGCTACACAGGTGAAGCTTTCTTT
CASSLGYTGEAFF
>TRBJ2-7|.|TRBD1|TRBV7-3
TGTGCCAGCAGCTCGGGGACGGCGGGACAGGGAGACTACGAGCAGTACTTC
CASSSGTAGQGDYEQYF
>TRBJ1-4|.|.|TRBV13
TGTGCCAGCACCGACAGGCCTAATGAAAAACTGTATTTT
CASTDRPNEKLYF
>TRBJ2-3|few|TRBD1|TRBV20-1
TGCAGTGCTAACCACAACAGGGGGCAAGGAGATACGCAGTATTTT
CSANHNRGQGDTQYF
>TRBJ2-3|.|.|TRBV3-1
TGTGCCAGCCGCCTAAGCGGAGATACGCAGTATTTT
CASRLSGDTQYF
>TRBJ1-1|few|TRBD1|TRBV28
TGTGCCAGCAGTCCACCGGGACAGATAAACACTGAAGCTTTCTTT
CASSPPGQINTEAFF
>TRBJ1-4|.|.|TRBV10-3
TGTGCCATCAGGAGGGGAGAGAATGAAGAACTGTTTTTT
CAIRRGENEELFF
>TRBJ1-2|.|.|TRBV10-3
TGTGCCATCAGTGAGTCGAGGGCAGGGACTATAAGTGGCTACACCTTC
CAISESRAGTISGYTF
>TRBJ2-7|few|TRBD1|TRBV7-2
TGTGCCAGCAGCTTAGGAGGGGGCAGGGGAATGGACGAGCAGTACTTC
CASSLGGGRGMDEQYF
>TRBJ1-2|.|TRBD1|TRBV12-3/TRBV12-4
TGTGCCAGCACCCAGACAGGGCGGTATGGCTACACCTTC
CASTQTGRYGYTF
>TRBJ2-4|.|TRBD2|TRBV11-1
TGTGCCAGCAGCTTCAATCCAGCGGGGAAGTACAATGAGCAGTACTTC
CASSFNPAGKYNEQYF
>TRBJ2-1|.|.|TRBV6-5
TGTGCCAGCCCCCAGATGTGGAATTCCTACAATGAGCAGTTCTTC
CASPQMWNSYNEQFF
>TRBJ2-5|few|TRBD1|TRBV12-3/TRBV12-4
TGTGCCAGCAGTTTACTGGACAGGGAGAAGACCCAGTACTTC
CASSLLDREKTQYF
>TRBJ1-2|.|TRBD1|TRBV6-5
TGTGCCAGCAGTTCCAGGGACAGGTACTATGGCTACACCTTC
CASSSRDRYYGYTF
>TRBJ2-1|.|TRBD2|TRBV20-1
TGCAGTGCCCAAGGGACTAGCGGGGCGAGCTCCTACAATGAGCAGTTCTTC
CSAQGTSGASSYNEQFF
>TRBJ2-5|.|TRBD1|TRBV5-1
TGCGCCAGCAGCGGCCTCCGGACAGGACAAACCTCGTACCAAGAGACCCAGTACTTC
CASSGLRTGQTSYQETQYF
>TRBJ2-4|few|TRBD1|TRBV6-2/TRBV6-3
TGTGCCAGCGGAAAGACAGGGGCCAAAAACATTCAGTACTTC
CASGKTGAKNIQYF
>TRBJ2-7|.|TRBD1|TRBV6-2/TRBV6-3
TGTGCCAGCAGTTACCGTAGGACAGGGACGATTGACTACGAGCAGTACTTC
CASSYRRTGTIDYEQYF
>TRBJ1-2|.|TRBD1|TRBV20-1
TGCAGTGCTCATTACAGGGGGGATGGCTACACCTTC
CSAHYRGDGYTF
>TRBJ2-3|.|TRBD1|TRBV11-1
TGTGCCAGCAGCTCCCACCTCCGACAGGGGTACTCCACAGATACGCAGTATTTT
CASSSHLRQGYSTDTQYF
>TRBJ2-7|many|.|TRBV4-3
TGCGCCAGCAGCCAAGGGTCCAACTACGAGCAGTACTTC
CASSQGSNYEQYF
>TRBJ1-2|.|.|TRBV27
TGTGCCAGCAGTTCTTCCGGGGGTGGCTGCACCTTC
CASSSSGGGCTF
>TRBJ2-3|few|TRBD1|TRBV28
TGTGCCAGCAGTCCCCCGGGACAGGGGTGGACAGATACGCAGTATTTT
CASSPPGQGWTDTQYF
>TRBJ2-3|many|.|TRBV5-1
TGCGCCAGCAGTTTTGGCTCCGGGAACACAGATACGCAGTATTTT
CASSFGSGNTDTQYF
>TRBJ2-7|.|TRBD2|TRBV12-3/TRBV12-4
TGTGCCAGCAGTTTCGCGCGGGAGTACGAGCAGTACTTC
CASSFAREYEQYF
>TRBJ2-7|.|TRBD2|TRBV20-1
TGCAGTGCTGGAAGCCCGGGACTAGGCTCCTACGAGCAGTACTTC
CSAGSPGLGSYEQYF
>TRBJ2-3|.|.|TRBV20-1
TGCAGTGCCCCACTGAGGGATACGCAGTATTTT
CSAPLRDTQYF
>TRBJ1-6|.|.|TRBV20-1
TGCAGTGCTAGCCAACAGACAAATTCACCCCTCCACTTT
CSASQQTNSPLHF
>TRBJ1-2|many|.|TRBV6-2/TRBV6-3
TGTGCCAGCAGTTTTTCGGGCAGCTATGGCTACACCTTC
CASSFSGSYGYTF
>TRBJ1-1|.|.|TRBV20-1
TGCAGTGCTAGCTCAGGGCCCCTGAACACTGAAGCTTTCTTT
CSASSGPLNTEAFF
>TRBJ1-6|many|.|TRBV7-3
TGTGCCAGCAGCCTCTATAATTCACCCCTCCACTTT
CASSLYNSPLHF
>TRBJ1-1|.|.|TRBV5-1
TGCGCCAGCAGTCTTGGGGGCTTGCGACCTGGAGGGACTGAAGCTTTCTTT
CASSLGGLRPGGTEAFF
>TRBJ2-1|few|.|TRBV27
TGTGCCAGCAGTTTCGTGCGTGGGGCAGGGGCGAATGAGCAGTTCTTC
CASSFVRGAGANEQFF
>TRBJ1-1|.|TRBD1|TRBV2
TGTGCCAGCAGGGCTGGGACAGGGGGGACGAACACTGAAGCTTTCTTT
CASRAGTGGTNTEAFF
>TRBJ2-1|few|TRBD1|TRBV10-3
TGTGCCATCAACGGACAGGGGGTGAATGAGCAGTTCTTC
CAINGQGVNEQFF
>TRBJ1-5|.|.|TRBV28
TGTGCCAGCAGTTGGGATCCCTCGAATTTAGTCACGGTGCAGCCCCAGCATTTT
CASSWDPSNLVTVQPQHF
>TRBJ2-2|.|.|TRBV7-2
TGTGCCAGCAGCTATCAGGGGCCCGGGGAGCTGTTTTTT
CASSYQGPGELFF
>TRBJ1-2|few|TRBD1|TRBV27
TGTGCCAGCAGTCCAAACAGGGGAGCTAACTATGGCTACACCTTC
CASSPNRGANYGYTF
>TRBJ2-5|few|.|TRBV12-5
TGTGCTAAGGGACAAGAGACCCAGTACTTC
CAKGQETQYF
>TRBJ1-1|few|.|TRBV29-1
TGCAGCGAGACGACCTTTGGCACTGAAGCTTTCTTT
CSETTFGTEAFF
>TRBJ1-2|few|.|TRBV25-1
TGTGCCAGCAGCGTAAGAGCAGGGAACTATGGCTACACCTTC
CASSVRAGNYGYTF
>TRBJ2-7|.|.|TRBV5-1
TGCGCCAGCGGCGTCAGGGCATTCTCCTACGAGCAGTACTTC
CASGVRAFSYEQYF
>TRBJ2-7|once|TRBD1|TRBV6-1
TGTGCCAGCAGATCGAACAGGGGGTACTACGAGCAGTACTTC
CASRSNRGYYEQYF
>TRBJ1-5|.|.|TRBV28
TGTGCCAGCAGTGAAACCGACAGGAGAAATAGCAATCAGCCCCAGCATTTT
CASSETDRRNSNQPQHF
>TRBJ2-3|few|TRBD1|TRBV7-2
TGTGCCAGCAGCTTGGATGACAGGGGGCTAAATCCAGATACGCAGTATTTT
CASSLDDRGLNPDTQYF